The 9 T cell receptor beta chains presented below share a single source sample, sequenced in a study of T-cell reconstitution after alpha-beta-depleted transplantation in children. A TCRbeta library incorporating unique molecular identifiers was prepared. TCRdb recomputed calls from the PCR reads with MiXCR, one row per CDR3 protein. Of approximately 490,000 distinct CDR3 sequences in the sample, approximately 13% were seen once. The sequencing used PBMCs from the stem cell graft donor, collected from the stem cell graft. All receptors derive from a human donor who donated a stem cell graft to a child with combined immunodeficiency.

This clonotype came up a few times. The CDR3 coding sequence is TGCAGTGCTAGAGATAAGGAGCGGGAAGCCACAGATACGCAGTATTTT. It encodes CSARDKEREATDTQYF. J is TRBJ2-3 and V is TRBV20-1, with 7 bases lining up with TRBD2. With 0 bases clipped from V and 2 bases from J, the junction kept 8 bases outside the gene matches. From germline, CDR1 is DFQATT and CDR2 SNEGSKA (reference sequence). The CDR3 consists of 16 residues.

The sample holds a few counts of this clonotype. For the CDR3, the DNA is TGTGCCAGCAGCCAAGATCTCACTAGCTTCAATGAGCAGTTCTTC. It yields the protein CASSQDLTSFNEQFF. The chain uses TRBV3-1 and TRBJ2-1, with D possibly matching TRBD2 (6 bases). CDR1 and CDR2 from the germline V gene are LGHDT and YNNKEL (reference sequence). The germline V and J ends were trimmed by 0 bases and 6 bases, with 12 bases remaining between them. The CDR3 runs 15 residues.

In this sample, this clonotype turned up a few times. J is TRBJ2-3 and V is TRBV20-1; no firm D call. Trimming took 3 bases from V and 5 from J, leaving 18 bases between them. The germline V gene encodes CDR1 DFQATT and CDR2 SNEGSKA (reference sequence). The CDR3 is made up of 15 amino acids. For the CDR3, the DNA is TGCAGTGCTAGGGGCCGGAATTTCGTGGGAGATACGCAGTATTTT. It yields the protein CSARGRNFVGDTQYF.

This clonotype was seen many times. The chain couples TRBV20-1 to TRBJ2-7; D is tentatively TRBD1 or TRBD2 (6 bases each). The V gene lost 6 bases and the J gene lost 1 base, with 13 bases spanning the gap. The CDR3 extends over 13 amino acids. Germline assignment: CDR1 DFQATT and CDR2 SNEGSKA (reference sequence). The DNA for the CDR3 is TGCAGTGCAACAGGGACTCCATCCTACGAGCAGTACTTC. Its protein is CSATGTPSYEQYF.

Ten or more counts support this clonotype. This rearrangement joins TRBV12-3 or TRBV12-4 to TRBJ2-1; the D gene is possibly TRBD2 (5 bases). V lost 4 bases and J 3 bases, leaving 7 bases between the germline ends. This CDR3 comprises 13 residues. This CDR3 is CASSWTRYNEQFF. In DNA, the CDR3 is TGTGCCAGCAGTTGGACTCGCTACAATGAGCAGTTCTTC.

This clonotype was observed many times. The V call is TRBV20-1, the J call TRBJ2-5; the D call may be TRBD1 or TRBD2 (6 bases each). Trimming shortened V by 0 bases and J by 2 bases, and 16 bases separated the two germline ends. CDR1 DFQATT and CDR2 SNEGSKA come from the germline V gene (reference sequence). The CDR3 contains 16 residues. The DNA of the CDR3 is TGCAGTGCTAGAGATGCGAGGGGGGACCAACAAGAGACCCAGTACTTC. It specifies CSARDARGDQQETQYF.

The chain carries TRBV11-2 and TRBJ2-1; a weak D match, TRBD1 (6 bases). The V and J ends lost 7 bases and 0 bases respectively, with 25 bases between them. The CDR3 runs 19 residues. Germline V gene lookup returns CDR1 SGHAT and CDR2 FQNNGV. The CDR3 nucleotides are TGTGCCAGCAACAACCCGGCCCGGGACACCAGAAGCTCCTACAATGAGCAGTTCTTC. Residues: CASNNPARDTRSSYNEQFF.

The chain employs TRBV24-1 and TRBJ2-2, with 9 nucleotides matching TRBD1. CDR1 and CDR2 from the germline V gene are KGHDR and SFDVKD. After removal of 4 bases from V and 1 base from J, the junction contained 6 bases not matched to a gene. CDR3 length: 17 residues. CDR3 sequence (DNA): TGTGCCACCAGTGACCCTAGACAGGGGGGGAACACCGGGGAGCTGTTTTTT. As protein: CATSDPRQGGNTGELFF.

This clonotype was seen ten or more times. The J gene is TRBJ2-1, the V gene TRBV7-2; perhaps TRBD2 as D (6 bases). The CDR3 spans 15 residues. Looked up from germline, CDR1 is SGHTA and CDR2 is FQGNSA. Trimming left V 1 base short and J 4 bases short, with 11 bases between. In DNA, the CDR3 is TGTGCCAGCAGCTTAGTTAGCGGACTATACAATGAGCAGTTCTTC. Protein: CASSLVSGLYNEQFF.